This T cell receptor (beta chain) was captured by sequencing in a study of T cell clonality in common variable immunodeficiency. A few counts support this clone. The antigen is undetermined. The DNA ends 3 residues before the CDR3 does, and the rest of the CDR3 is filled in from the germline J gene. Germline V gives CDR1 SGHTA, CDR2 FQGNSA. The CDR3 spans 13 residues. V lost 11 bases to trimming and J lost 5 bases, with 18 bases between them. Both groups were predominantly of Caucasian heritage. No CVID subject was ill or on immunomodulatory drugs when sampled. Control and CVID samples contributed equal amounts of genomic DNA. Libraries were prepared by immunoSEQ multiplex PCR; TCRdb keeps only in-frame clonotypes and omits some of them. The sample counts some 10,000 clones, none seen once; the ten largest own over 6%. Findings and limits, study-wide: In common variable immunodeficiency, TCR beta chains reportedly carried fewer deletions and N-nucleotide insertions. Patient heterogeneity in the CVID cohort limited correlations between repertoire features and clinical complications.

The sample was peripheral blood mononuclear cells. The chain links TRBV7-2 to TRBJ1-1, with D unresolved. The sequence derives from a human donor with common variable immunodeficiency. The sequenced part of the CDR3 DNA is TGTGCCTCTACTGCCCCGGGGAGGACTGAA. Translated: CASTAPGRTE. The entire CDR3 protein is CASTAPGRTEAFF.